This T cell receptor beta chain originates from a study of beta chain features in type 1 diabetes. Note on this clone: As yet, its antigen is unknown.

Expressed TCRB transcripts got sequenced, as all isolated RNA was reverse transcribed. The table came from immunoSEQ multiplex PCR; TCRdb's copy has only in-frame clones and leaves some out. The table has about 280,000 clones, approximately 15% seen once. The germline V and J ends were trimmed by 3 bases and 0 bases, with 8 bases remaining between them. There are 15 residues in the CDR3. From germline, CDR1 is MGHDK and CDR2 SYGVNS. General study findings and limits: In all four CD4+ subsets, TCRB CDR3 length was significantly, moderately reduced in type 1 diabetes.

This chain connects TRBV25-1 to TRBJ2-2, with D unclear. This receptor was identified in a man aged 18 to 30 with type 1 diabetes. Specimen: naive CD4+ T cells from blood. The CDR3: CASSDPGSNTGELFF. The CDR3 nucleotides are TGTGCCAGCAGTGACCCCGGGTCGAACACCGGGGAGCTGTTTTTT.